Listed below are T cell receptor beta chains from one sample, sequenced in a study of T cell responses to AZD1222 COVID-19 vaccine. Repertoires were generated with immunoSEQ multiplex PCR, while TCRdb's copy carries only in-frame clones and drops some. This table has about 120,000 clones, approximately 87% appearing once. The sample was peripheral blood, taken on day 0 of AZD1222 vaccination. The source is an adult in good health. The CDR3 runs from the conserved cysteine through the conserved F or W. The order of the fields is clone size, V gene, J gene, D gene, CDR3 DNA, CDR3 protein. The D gene is left open where the match is weak. The size of a clone is reported for some rows only, either as once, few or many, or as a class for expanded clones.

clone size: NA; V gene: TRBV5-4; J gene: TRBJ1-2; D gene: TRBD1; CDR3 DNA: TGTGCCAGCAGGCCCCCGGGACAGGGGCCCTATGGCTACACCTTC; CDR3 protein: CASRPPGQGPYGYTF
clone size: NA; V gene: TRBV28; J gene: TRBJ2-1; D gene: NA; CDR3 DNA: TGTGCCAGCAGTTTACAAGATAGTGAGCAGTTCTTC; CDR3 protein: CASSLQDSEQFF
clone size: NA; V gene: TRBV19; J gene: TRBJ2-1; D gene: TRBD2; CDR3 DNA: TGTGCCACCAACTCCCCCGGGACTAGCGGGAGAAGGGAGCAGTTCTTC; CDR3 protein: CATNSPGTSGRREQFF
clone size: NA; V gene: TRBV7-2; J gene: TRBJ1-2; D gene: NA; CDR3 DNA: TGTGCCAGCAGCTTAGGGTCATCCAGGGGCTACACCTTC; CDR3 protein: CASSLGSSRGYTF
clone size: NA; V gene: TRBV28; J gene: TRBJ1-4; D gene: TRBD1; CDR3 DNA: TGTGCCAGCAGGGCGCTGTGGGCAGGGGGTAATGAAAAACTGTTTTTT; CDR3 protein: CASRALWAGGNEKLFF
clone size: NA; V gene: TRBV15; J gene: TRBJ2-1; D gene: TRBD2; CDR3 DNA: TGTGCCACCAGCAGAGATCTGGAGCGGGGGAGCTCCTACAATGAGCAGTTCTTC; CDR3 protein: CATSRDLERGSSYNEQFF
clone size: NA; V gene: TRBV12-3/TRBV12-4; J gene: TRBJ2-3; D gene: NA; CDR3 DNA: TGTGCCAGCAGTTCCGGATGGGATACGCAGTATTTT; CDR3 protein: CASSSGWDTQYF
clone size: NA; V gene: TRBV7-8; J gene: TRBJ2-2; D gene: NA; CDR3 DNA: TGTGCCGGCCGAAGGACGGTGAACACCGGGGAGCTGTTTTTT; CDR3 protein: CAGRRTVNTGELFF
clone size: NA; V gene: TRBV28; J gene: TRBJ2-7; D gene: NA; CDR3 DNA: TGTGCCAGCAGTTACAGGGTCGAGCAGTACTTC; CDR3 protein: CASSYRVEQYF
clone size: NA; V gene: TRBV5-5; J gene: TRBJ1-5; D gene: NA; CDR3 DNA: TGTGCCAGCAGCTTTTTACCTACAGGGTTGGGGAATCAGCCCCAGCATTTT; CDR3 protein: CASSFLPTGLGNQPQHF
clone size: NA; V gene: TRBV6-5; J gene: TRBJ2-4; D gene: NA; CDR3 DNA: TGTGCCAGCACAGAGAAAAACATTCAGTACTTC; CDR3 protein: CASTEKNIQYF
clone size: NA; V gene: TRBV5-4; J gene: TRBJ2-7; D gene: NA; CDR3 DNA: TGTGCCAGCAGCTTGTCGGGTAGCTTTTACGAGCAGTACTTC; CDR3 protein: CASSLSGSFYEQYF
clone size: NA; V gene: TRBV6-5; J gene: TRBJ1-2; D gene: NA; CDR3 DNA: TGTGCCAGCAATAAAAAAGGGTCCTATGGCTACACCTTC; CDR3 protein: CASNKKGSYGYTF
clone size: NA; V gene: TRBV28; J gene: TRBJ1-1; D gene: NA; CDR3 DNA: TGTGCCAGCAGTCGGACAGACGAAGCTTTCTTT; CDR3 protein: CASSRTDEAFF
clone size: NA; V gene: TRBV28; J gene: TRBJ1-1; D gene: TRBD1; CDR3 DNA: TGTGCCAGCAACACAGGGGGAACTGAAGCTTTCTTT; CDR3 protein: CASNTGGTEAFF
clone size: NA; V gene: TRBV27; J gene: TRBJ1-2; D gene: TRBD1; CDR3 DNA: TGTGCCAGCAGTCTCGCCAGGGGGTTCTATGGCTACACCTTC; CDR3 protein: CASSLARGFYGYTF
clone size: NA; V gene: TRBV6-2/TRBV6-3; J gene: TRBJ1-2; D gene: NA; CDR3 DNA: TGTGCCAGCACCCCCAGCGGGGCCTATGGCTACACCTTC; CDR3 protein: CASTPSGAYGYTF
clone size: NA; V gene: TRBV6-6; J gene: TRBJ2-1; D gene: NA; CDR3 DNA: TGTGCCAGCAGTCGATTGCCCGGATCGGGAACCTACAATGAGCAGTTCTTC; CDR3 protein: CASSRLPGSGTYNEQFF
clone size: NA; V gene: TRBV19; J gene: TRBJ1-5; D gene: NA; CDR3 DNA: TGTGCTACATCAGGTGAGGGGGACCGCAATCAGCCCCAGCATTTT; CDR3 protein: CATSGEGDRNQPQHF
clone size: NA; V gene: TRBV7-2; J gene: TRBJ2-7; D gene: TRBD1; CDR3 DNA: TGTGCCAGCAGCTCCAGACAGGGTAGGGACGAGCAGTACTTC; CDR3 protein: CASSSRQGRDEQYF
clone size: once; V gene: TRBV28; J gene: TRBJ1-2; D gene: NA; CDR3 DNA: TGTGCCAGCAGCCCAGACACCGGCCCGGTCGGGGTCAACTATGGCTACACCTTC; CDR3 protein: CASSPDTGPVGVNYGYTF
clone size: once; V gene: TRBV19; J gene: TRBJ2-1; D gene: TRBD2; CDR3 DNA: TGTGCCAGTAGTCTTCGGCGGACTAGCGGGACGAATGAGCAGTTCTTC; CDR3 protein: CASSLRRTSGTNEQFF
clone size: NA; V gene: TRBV9; J gene: TRBJ1-2; D gene: TRBD1; CDR3 DNA: TGTGCCAGCAGCCCTGGACAGGGAAACTATGGCTACACCTTC; CDR3 protein: CASSPGQGNYGYTF
clone size: NA; V gene: TRBV11-1; J gene: TRBJ2-7; D gene: TRBD1; CDR3 DNA: TGTGCCAGCAGCCTAGACAGGGGGCCGGACGAGCAGTACTTC; CDR3 protein: CASSLDRGPDEQYF
clone size: NA; V gene: TRBV7-9; J gene: TRBJ2-3; D gene: TRBD2; CDR3 DNA: TGTGCCAGCAGCTACAGGGGACTAGCGGGAGGTTTAGATACGCAGTATTTT; CDR3 protein: CASSYRGLAGGLDTQYF
clone size: NA; V gene: TRBV9; J gene: TRBJ2-3; D gene: TRBD2; CDR3 DNA: TGTGCCAGCAGCGTCTCCCCCAACAAGTTGGGGCGGGAGGGAATCACAGATACGCAGTATTTT; CDR3 protein: CASSVSPNKLGREGITDTQYF
clone size: NA; V gene: TRBV6-2/TRBV6-3; J gene: TRBJ2-7; D gene: TRBD2; CDR3 DNA: TGTGCCAGCAGTTACTCGAAAGCGGGGGGCTCCTACGAGCAGTACTTC; CDR3 protein: CASSYSKAGGSYEQYF
clone size: NA; V gene: TRBV7-8; J gene: TRBJ2-5; D gene: TRBD2; CDR3 DNA: TGTGCCAGCAGCACCTTGGGACTAGCGGGACTCCAAGAGACCCAGTACTTC; CDR3 protein: CASSTLGLAGLQETQYF
clone size: NA; V gene: TRBV19; J gene: TRBJ2-3; D gene: TRBD2; CDR3 DNA: TGTGCCAGTAGTGAGTACGTGGCTAGCGGGAGCAACACAGATACGCAGTATTTT; CDR3 protein: CASSEYVASGSNTDTQYF
clone size: NA; V gene: TRBV7-2; J gene: TRBJ2-2; D gene: TRBD2; CDR3 DNA: TGTGCCAGCAGCCCAATAGCGGGAATGAACACCGGGGAGCTGTTTTTT; CDR3 protein: CASSPIAGMNTGELFF
clone size: NA; V gene: TRBV9; J gene: TRBJ1-2; D gene: NA; CDR3 DNA: TGTGCCAGCAGCGTCGGGACTAACTATGGCTACACCTTC; CDR3 protein: CASSVGTNYGYTF
clone size: NA; V gene: TRBV5-1; J gene: TRBJ1-6; D gene: NA; CDR3 DNA: TGCGCCAGCAGCTTGACGGACAGAGTCTCACCCCTCCACTTT; CDR3 protein: CASSLTDRVSPLHF
clone size: NA; V gene: TRBV5-6; J gene: TRBJ2-5; D gene: NA; CDR3 DNA: TGTGCCAGCAGCTTGGTTTCACAGGGAAAAGAGACCCAGTACTTC; CDR3 protein: CASSLVSQGKETQYF
clone size: NA; V gene: TRBV10-1; J gene: TRBJ1-3; D gene: NA; CDR3 DNA: TGCGCTCCAGGTAGGGGTAAAAAAACTGGAAACACCATATATTTT; CDR3 protein: CAPGRGKKTGNTIYF
clone size: NA; V gene: TRBV2; J gene: TRBJ1-1; D gene: NA; CDR3 DNA: TGTGCCATACGGGCGAACACTGAAGCTTTCTTT; CDR3 protein: CAIRANTEAFF
clone size: NA; V gene: TRBV7-8; J gene: TRBJ2-7; D gene: NA; CDR3 DNA: TGTGCCAGCACCTTTACGGATAAGTCCTACGAGCAGTACTTC; CDR3 protein: CASTFTDKSYEQYF
clone size: NA; V gene: TRBV6-1; J gene: TRBJ1-6; D gene: NA; CDR3 DNA: TGTGCCAGCAGTGAAAGCCAGTATAATTCACCCCTCCACTTT; CDR3 protein: CASSESQYNSPLHF
clone size: NA; V gene: TRBV28; J gene: TRBJ1-5; D gene: TRBD1; CDR3 DNA: TGTGCCAGCATTCCTCTTCGGGGGACAGACAATCAGCCCCAGCATTTT; CDR3 protein: CASIPLRGTDNQPQHF
clone size: NA; V gene: TRBV5-1; J gene: TRBJ1-4; D gene: TRBD1; CDR3 DNA: TGCGCCAGCAGCTTTACAGGGGTGGCTGAAAAACTGTTTTTT; CDR3 protein: CASSFTGVAEKLFF
clone size: NA; V gene: TRBV10-3; J gene: TRBJ2-7; D gene: NA; CDR3 DNA: TGTGCCACTGCCGGGACTTCCTACGAGCAGTACTTC; CDR3 protein: CATAGTSYEQYF
clone size: NA; V gene: TRBV12-3/TRBV12-4; J gene: TRBJ2-7; D gene: NA; CDR3 DNA: TGTGCCAGCAGTCCTAACCTCCCCTACGAGCAGTACTTC; CDR3 protein: CASSPNLPYEQYF
clone size: once; V gene: TRBV2; J gene: TRBJ2-3; D gene: NA; CDR3 DNA: TGTGCCAGCAGCGCAGGGACAGATACGCAGTATTTT; CDR3 protein: CASSAGTDTQYF
clone size: NA; V gene: TRBV19; J gene: TRBJ1-5; D gene: NA; CDR3 DNA: TGTGCCAGTAGTATACAGTTTGATAGCAATCAGCCCCAGCATTTT; CDR3 protein: CASSIQFDSNQPQHF
clone size: NA; V gene: TRBV19; J gene: TRBJ2-1; D gene: TRBD2; CDR3 DNA: TGTGCCAGTAGTTTCTGGACTAGCGGAACCTACAATGAGCAGTTCTTC; CDR3 protein: CASSFWTSGTYNEQFF
clone size: NA; V gene: TRBV19; J gene: TRBJ1-2; D gene: TRBD1; CDR3 DNA: TGTGCCAGCCGGGACAGGGTGGAAGGCTACACCTTC; CDR3 protein: CASRDRVEGYTF
clone size: NA; V gene: TRBV5-6; J gene: TRBJ1-2; D gene: NA; CDR3 DNA: TGTGCCAGCAGCTTACAGGATAACTATGGCTACACCTTC; CDR3 protein: CASSLQDNYGYTF
clone size: NA; V gene: TRBV9; J gene: TRBJ2-3; D gene: TRBD1; CDR3 DNA: TGTGCCAGCACCGGATGGGGACAGGGGACAGATACGCAGTATTTT; CDR3 protein: CASTGWGQGTDTQYF
clone size: few; V gene: TRBV3-1/TRBV3-2; J gene: TRBJ2-5; D gene: NA; CDR3 DNA: TGTGCCAGCAGACCCCGGGGCTTCCACCAGGAGACCCAGTACTTC; CDR3 protein: CASRPRGFHQETQYF
clone size: NA; V gene: TRBV6-2/TRBV6-3; J gene: TRBJ1-6; D gene: NA; CDR3 DNA: TGTGCCAGCAGTCCGGTCGCGAGTAATTCACCCCTCCACTTT; CDR3 protein: CASSPVASNSPLHF
clone size: NA; V gene: TRBV5-6; J gene: TRBJ2-7; D gene: TRBD2; CDR3 DNA: TGTGCCAGCAGCTCTCAACTAGGGCGGGAGGGCCCCCGGAGGTACGAGCAGTACTTC; CDR3 protein: CASSSQLGREGPRRYEQYF
clone size: NA; V gene: TRBV5-6; J gene: TRBJ2-7; D gene: TRBD2; CDR3 DNA: TGTGCCAGCAGCGGGGGGACCCTTGGACTAGCGGGAGAGCAGTACTTC; CDR3 protein: CASSGGTLGLAGEQYF
clone size: NA; V gene: TRBV6-6; J gene: TRBJ1-2; D gene: NA; CDR3 DNA: TGTGCCAGCAGTTACAAGGCAGGGGCTGGCTACACCTTC; CDR3 protein: CASSYKAGAGYTF
clone size: once; V gene: TRBV15; J gene: TRBJ2-5; D gene: NA; CDR3 DNA: TGTGCCACCAGCAGACCGGGGGAGACCCAGTACTTC; CDR3 protein: CATSRPGETQYF
clone size: NA; V gene: TRBV3-1/TRBV3-2; J gene: TRBJ2-1; D gene: TRBD2; CDR3 DNA: TGTGCCAGCAGCCAAGATATACTAGCGAGCAATGAGCAGTTCTTC; CDR3 protein: CASSQDILASNEQFF
clone size: NA; V gene: TRBV28; J gene: TRBJ1-6; D gene: NA; CDR3 DNA: TGTGCCAGCAGGGTCCTGAATTCACCCCTCCACTTT; CDR3 protein: CASRVLNSPLHF
clone size: NA; V gene: TRBV5-3; J gene: TRBJ2-6; D gene: TRBD1; CDR3 DNA: TGTGCCAGAAGCAAGGACAGGGGGTGTCCCCCGAGCTCTGGGGCCAACGTCCTGACTTTC; CDR3 protein: CARSKDRGCPPSSGANVLTF
clone size: many; V gene: TRBV27; J gene: TRBJ2-3; D gene: NA; CDR3 DNA: TGTGCCAGCACCCGAGGGGGGAGCACAGATACGCAGTATTTT; CDR3 protein: CASTRGGSTDTQYF
clone size: once; V gene: TRBV7-9; J gene: TRBJ2-7; D gene: TRBD2; CDR3 DNA: TGTGCCAGCAGCAAAAGCGGGACTTACTACGAGCAGTACTTC; CDR3 protein: CASSKSGTYYEQYF
clone size: NA; V gene: TRBV29-1; J gene: TRBJ1-1; D gene: TRBD1; CDR3 DNA: TGCAGCGTTGTTACAGGGGGATTCGGCACTGAAGCTTTCTTT; CDR3 protein: CSVVTGGFGTEAFF